Following are 12 T cell receptor beta chains from one sample sequenced in a study of a mutant IDH1 vaccine in newly diagnosed glioma. No antigen has been assigned to these receptors. As to time point: week 47, end of study. The study gave 300 ug of mutant IDH1 20-mer peptide per vaccine dose, with topical imiquimod. Repertoires were generated with immunoSEQ multiplex PCR, while TCRdb's copy carries only in-frame clones and drops some. The data contain 30,000 or so clones, roughly four fifths of them singletons. This material consisted of PBMCs, taken from a glioma patient whose treatment included an IDH1 peptide vaccine. These receptors all stem from a man under 40 with glioma.

The V call is TRBV7-9, the J call TRBJ2-7, with D perhaps TRBD2 (5 bases). Trimming took off 5 bases at V and 0 bases at J, with 17 bases between the two ends. CDR1 is SEHNR and CDR2 is FQNEAQ in the germline V gene (reference sequence). CDR3 length: 16 residues. The CDR3 DNA sequence: TGTGCCAGCAGCATAGAATACGGGGTCAGCTCCTACGAGCAGTACTTC. Translating gives CASSIEYGVSSYEQYF.

The rearrangement joins TRBV4-3 to TRBJ2-1; 8 bases agree with TRBD2. Germline CDR1 LGHNA, CDR2 YSLEER. This CDR3 has 18 amino acids. The V segment lost 0 bases and the J segment 4 bases; nucleotides outside the gene matches: 11. CDR3 region: CASSQDRGGGRSYNEQFF. The DNA for the CDR3 is TGCGCCAGCAGCCAAGATCGGGGCGGGGGGCGGTCTTACAATGAGCAGTTCTTC.

This clone was seen just once. The chain links TRBV30 to TRBJ2-3; no definite D call. The germline V and J ends were trimmed by 0 bases and 0 bases, with 10 bases remaining between them. Germline CDR1 is GTSNPN and CDR2 is SVGIG (reference sequence). The CDR3 is 15 residues long. DNA for the CDR3: TGTGCCTGGAGTGTAGGTCCTTCTAGCACAGATACGCAGTATTTT. The encoded protein is CAWSVGPSSTDTQYF. The full variable domain, in which reference TRBV30 and TRBJ2-3 provide the parts outside the CDR3, is SQTIHQWPATLVQPVGSPLSLECTVEGTSNPNLYWYRQAAGRGLQLLFYSVGIGQISSEVPQNLSASRPQDRQFILSSKKLLLSDSGFYLCAWSVGPSSTDTQYFGPGTRLTVL.

The CDR3 region has the DNA TGTGCCAGCAGTTTTACTAGAGGCGGGAGTACCGGGGAGCTGTTTTTT. Translated, it gives CASSFTRGGSTGELFF. The chain uses TRBV2 and TRBJ2-2; TRBD2 matches at 7 bases. Losses at the gene ends were 5 bases for V and 5 bases for J; bases not matched to a gene: 11. The CDR3 contains 16 residues. CDR1 is SNHLY and CDR2 is FYNNEI in the germline V gene.

This rearrangement joins TRBV29-1 to TRBJ2-5; no definite D call. The CDR3 has 11 residues. Trimming took 3 bases from V and 5 from J, leaving 7 bases between them. Germline CDR1 and CDR2: SQVTM and ANQGSEA. The CDR3 DNA reads TGCAGCGTTGATGAGCATGAGACCCAGTACTTC. Encoded protein: CSVDEHETQYF.

The rearrangement joins TRBV27 to TRBJ2-7; tentatively, D is TRBD1 (5 bases). The CDR3 contains 12 residues. Germline V lookup: CDR1 MNHEY, CDR2 SMNVEV (reference sequence). The V and J ends lost 3 bases and 4 bases respectively, with 7 bases between them. The chain's CDR3 is CASSFDRYEQYF. The CDR3 coding sequence is TGTGCCAGCAGTTTCGACAGATACGAGCAGTACTTC.

This chain connects TRBV10-2 to TRBJ2-5; D remains ambiguous. The CDR3 totals 14 residues. V lost 0 bases to trimming and J lost 1 base, with 6 bases between them. Germline loops: CDR1 WSHSY, CDR2 SAAADI. CDR3 sequence reads: CASSESGFQETQYF. In nucleotides, the CDR3 is TGCGCCAGCAGTGAGTCCGGCTTCCAAGAGACCCAGTACTTC.

This clone was seen a handful of times. The chain couples TRBV2 to TRBJ2-3; either TRBD1 or TRBD2 may fit D (5 bases each). Germline CDR1 is SNHLY and CDR2 is FYNNEI. Trimming took off 5 bases at V and 1 base at J, with 16 bases between the two ends. The CDR3 is made up of 16 amino acids. The CDR3 reads CASSPGRPRGTDTQYF. The CDR3 nucleotides are TGTGCCAGCAGTCCGGGACGCCCTCGAGGCACAGATACGCAGTATTTT.

This clone has just a few counts. The V gene is TRBV11-1, the J gene TRBJ1-1, with D uncertain. V was trimmed by 0 bases and J by 4 bases, leaving 9 bases between them. The CDR3 consists of 14 residues. Per the germline V gene, CDR1 is SGHAT and CDR2 is FQDESV (reference sequence). The CDR3 loop is CASSLAARVTEAFF. In DNA, the CDR3 is TGTGCCAGCAGCTTAGCTGCTAGGGTCACTGAAGCTTTCTTT.

The chain is built from TRBV15 and TRBJ1-1; TRBD1 might be the D (5 bases). The CDR3 spans 11 residues. Trimming took 6 bases from V and 7 from J, leaving 9 bases between them. CDR1 is LNHNV, CDR2 YYDKDF, per germline (reference sequence). CDR3 sequence reads: CATSTRDEAFF. CDR3 DNA sequence: TGTGCCACCAGTACCAGGGATGAAGCTTTCTTT.

The CDR3 sequence: CASSLGLVRTEAFF. CDR3 nucleotide sequence: TGTGCCAGCAGCTTGGGGCTGGTTAGGACTGAAGCTTTCTTT. The chain recombines TRBV5-5 with TRBJ1-1; D is uncertain. Germline V CDR1 and CDR2: SGHKS, YYEKEE (reference sequence). Trimming removed 0 bases from V and 5 bases from J, with 11 bases in between. There are 14 residues in the CDR3.

The V call is TRBV7-2, the J call TRBJ1-4; weak D call: TRBD1 (5 bases). The CDR3 is 14 amino acids. Trimming pared 1 base from V and 10 bases from J, leaving 13 bases between. From germline, CDR1 is SGHTA and CDR2 FQGNSA. CDR3 DNA sequence: TGTGCCAGCAGCTTAGAGGGACGGCCAGGAAAACTGTTTTTT. Protein product: CASSLEGRPGKLFF.